The subject of this entry is one T cell receptor (beta chain). These data come from a study of blood T cell repertoires in COVID-19. The CDR3 sequence is 15 residues long. V was shortened by 0 bases and J by 8 bases, with 14 bases between the two germline ends. Per the germline V gene, CDR1 is SGHRS and CDR2 is YFSETQ. The data were produced by immunoSEQ multiplex PCR, yet TCRdb's version contains in-frame clones alone and is incomplete. The sample lists around 320,000 clones, nearly 90% seen once, with 11% in the top ten. The Seattle patients joined while their infection was active and were tracked longitudinally afterward.

The sequence derives from a woman aged 25 to 39 with COVID-19, enrolled during active disease. The source material was peripheral blood. This sequence joins TRBV5-1 and TRBJ1-4, with D perhaps TRBD1 (6 bases). The CDR3 protein is CASSLAGTLEEKLFF. The CDR3 DNA reads TGCGCCAGCAGCTTGGCCGGGACATTGGAAGAAAAACTGTTTTTT. Using reference TRBV5-1 and TRBJ1-4 for the parts outside the CDR3, the full variable domain is KAGVTQTPRYLIKTRGQQVTLSCSPISGHRSVSWYQQTPGQGLQFLFEYFSETQRNKGNFPGRFSGRQFSNSRSEMNVSTLELGDSALYLCASSLAGTLEEKLFFGSGTQLSVL.